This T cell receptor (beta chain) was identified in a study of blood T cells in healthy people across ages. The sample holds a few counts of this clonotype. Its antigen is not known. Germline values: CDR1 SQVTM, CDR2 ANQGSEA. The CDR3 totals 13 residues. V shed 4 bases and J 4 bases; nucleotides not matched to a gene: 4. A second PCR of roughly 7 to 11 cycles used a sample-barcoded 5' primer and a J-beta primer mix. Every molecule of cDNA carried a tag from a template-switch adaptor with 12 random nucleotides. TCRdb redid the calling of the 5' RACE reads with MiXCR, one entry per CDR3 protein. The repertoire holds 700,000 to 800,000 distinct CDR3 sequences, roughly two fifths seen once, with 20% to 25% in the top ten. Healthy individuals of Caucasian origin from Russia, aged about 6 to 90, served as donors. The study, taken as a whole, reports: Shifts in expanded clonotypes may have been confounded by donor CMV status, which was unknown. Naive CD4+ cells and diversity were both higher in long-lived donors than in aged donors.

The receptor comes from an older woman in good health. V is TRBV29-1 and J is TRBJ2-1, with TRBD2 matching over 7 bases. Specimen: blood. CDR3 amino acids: CSVGGGGYNEQFF. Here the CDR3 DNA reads TGCAGCGTTGGAGGCGGGGGTTACAATGAGCAGTTCTTC.